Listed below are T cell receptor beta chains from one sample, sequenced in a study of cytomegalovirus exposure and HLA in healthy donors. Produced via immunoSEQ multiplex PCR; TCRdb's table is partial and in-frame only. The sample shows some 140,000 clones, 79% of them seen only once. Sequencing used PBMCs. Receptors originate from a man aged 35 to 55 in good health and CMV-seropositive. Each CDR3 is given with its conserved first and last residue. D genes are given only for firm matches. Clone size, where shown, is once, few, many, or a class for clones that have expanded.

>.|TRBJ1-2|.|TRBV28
CASSFGSRAAYGYTF
TGTGCCAGCAGTTTTGGCTCCAGGGCAGCCTATGGCTACACCTTC
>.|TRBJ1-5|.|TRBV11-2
CASSLSFDQPQHF
TGTGCCAGCAGCTTATCGTTTGATCAGCCCCAGCATTTT
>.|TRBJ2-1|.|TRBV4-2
CASNAGRGENNEQFF
TGTGCCAGCAACGCGGGGCGGGGAGAAAACAATGAGCAGTTCTTC
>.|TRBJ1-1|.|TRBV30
CAWSPAGNTEAFF
TGTGCCTGGTCCCCGGCGGGGAACACTGAAGCTTTCTTT
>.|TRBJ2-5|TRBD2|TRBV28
CASSLVGRGETQYF
TGTGCCAGCAGTTTGGTAGGGAGGGGAGAGACCCAGTACTTC
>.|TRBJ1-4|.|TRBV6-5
CASSYNREGNEKLFF
TGTGCCAGCAGTTATAACCGGGAGGGTAATGAAAAACTGTTTTTT
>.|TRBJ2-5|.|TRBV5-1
CASSLAMETQYF
TGCGCCAGCAGCTTGGCCATGGAGACCCAGTACTTC
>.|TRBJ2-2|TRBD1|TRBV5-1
CASSSGQMNTGELFF
TGCGCCAGCAGCTCGGGACAGATGAACACCGGGGAGCTGTTTTTT
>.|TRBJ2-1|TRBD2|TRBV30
CAWSVSLAGHYNEQFF
TGTGCCTGGAGTGTATCACTAGCGGGGCACTACAATGAGCAGTTCTTC
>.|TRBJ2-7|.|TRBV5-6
CASSYGQYYEQYF
TGTGCCAGCAGCTACGGACAGTACTACGAGCAGTACTTC
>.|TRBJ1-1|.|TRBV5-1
CASSLMKSGSTEAFF
TGCGCCAGCAGCCTGATGAAAAGCGGGAGCACTGAAGCTTTCTTT
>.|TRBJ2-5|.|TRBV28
CASMGRPEETQYF
TGTGCCAGCATGGGGCGGCCGGAAGAGACCCAGTACTTC
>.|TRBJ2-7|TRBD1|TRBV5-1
CASSRTGTGTIYEQYF
TGCGCCAGCAGCCGTACCGGGACAGGGACTATTTACGAGCAGTACTTC
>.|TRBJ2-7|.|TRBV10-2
CAGGTAATGEQYF
TGCGCCGGGGGGACCGCCGCCACGGGGGAGCAGTACTTC
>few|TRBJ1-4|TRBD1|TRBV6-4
CASRRDSNEKLFF
TGTGCCAGCAGAAGGGACAGCAATGAAAAACTGTTTTTT
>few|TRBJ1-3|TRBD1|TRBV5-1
CASSFGQVGNTIYF
TGTGCCAGCAGCTTCGGACAGGTTGGAAACACCATATATTTT
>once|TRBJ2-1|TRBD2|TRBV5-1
CASSPVAGYVQFF
TGCGCCAGCAGCCCCGTAGCGGGATACGTGCAGTTCTTC
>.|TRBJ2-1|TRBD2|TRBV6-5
CASSKSGRGNEQFF
TGTGCCAGCAGTAAGAGCGGGAGAGGCAATGAGCAGTTCTTC
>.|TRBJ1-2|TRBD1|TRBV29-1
CSVVADRDNYGYTF
TGCAGCGTTGTGGCAGACAGGGATAACTATGGCTACACCTTC
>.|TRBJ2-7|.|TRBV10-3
CAISEGGQGDRMYEQYF
TGTGCCATCAGTGAGGGAGGGCAGGGGGATCGGATGTACGAGCAGTACTTC
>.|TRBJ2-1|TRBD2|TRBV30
CAWSGTSGSFDEQFF
TGTGCCTGGAGCGGGACTAGCGGGAGCTTCGATGAGCAGTTCTTC
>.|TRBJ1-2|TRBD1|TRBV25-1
CASNTGDLDYGYTF
TGTGCCAGCAACACAGGGGATTTAGACTATGGCTACACCTTC
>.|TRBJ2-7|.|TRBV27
CASSLSPSYEQYF
TGTGCCAGCAGTTTATCCCCGTCTTACGAGCAGTACTTC
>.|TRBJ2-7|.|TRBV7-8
CASSLGAAWGLSEQYF
TGTGCCAGCAGCTTAGGGGCGGCTTGGGGCCTCTCCGAGCAGTACTTC
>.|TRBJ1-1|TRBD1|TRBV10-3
CAAQDRGMNTEAFF
TGTGCCGCACAAGACAGGGGTATGAACACTGAAGCTTTCTTT
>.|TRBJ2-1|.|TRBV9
CASSGPGGEQFF
TGTGCCAGCAGCGGGCCCGGGGGAGAGCAGTTCTTC
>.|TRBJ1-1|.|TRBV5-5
CASSEVTNTEAFF
TGTGCCAGCAGCGAGGTTACAAACACTGAAGCTTTCTTT
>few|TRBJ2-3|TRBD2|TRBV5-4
CASSPGTSGTDTQYF
TGTGCCAGCAGCCCGGGGACTAGCGGCACAGATACGCAGTATTTT
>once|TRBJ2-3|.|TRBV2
CASSVLAGTDTQYF
TGTGCCAGCAGTGTTTTAGCGGGCACAGATACGCAGTATTTT
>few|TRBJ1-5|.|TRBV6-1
CASSERGSPGNQPQHF
TGTGCCAGCAGTGAAAGGGGGTCCCCTGGCAATCAGCCCCAGCATTTT
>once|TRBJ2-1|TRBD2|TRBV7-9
CSSSFSSGRAYSEQFF
TGTTCCAGCAGCTTCTCTAGCGGGAGGGCCTATAGTGAGCAGTTCTTC
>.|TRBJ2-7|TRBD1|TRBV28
CASSLTIPRGQGRIYEQYF
TGTGCCAGCAGTTTAACTATCCCCAGGGGACAGGGAAGGATCTACGAGCAGTACTTC
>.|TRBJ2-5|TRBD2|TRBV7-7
CASSLWTSGAGAQETQYF
TGTGCTAGCAGCTTATGGACTAGCGGGGCGGGGGCCCAAGAGACCCAGTACTTC
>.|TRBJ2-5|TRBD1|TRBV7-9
CSSSLTRGRLKETQYF
TGTTCCAGCAGCTTAACCAGGGGGCGATTAAAGGAGACCCAGTACTTC
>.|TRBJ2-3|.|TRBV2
CASSSLEEVDTQYF
TGTGCCAGCAGTTCACTAGAAGAGGTAGATACGCAGTATTTT
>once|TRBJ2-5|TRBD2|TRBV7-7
CASSYGAGSLQETQYF
TGTGCCAGCAGCTACGGAGCGGGGTCCCTCCAAGAGACCCAGTACTTC
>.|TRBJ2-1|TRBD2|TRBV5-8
CASSLAGGAREQFF
TGTGCCAGCAGCTTGGCCGGGGGGGCGCGGGAGCAGTTCTTC
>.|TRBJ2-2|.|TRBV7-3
CASSLGAWTGELFF
TGTGCCAGCAGCTTGGGGGCCTGGACCGGGGAGCTGTTTTTT
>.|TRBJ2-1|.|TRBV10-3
CAISGSRASGSYNEQFF
TGTGCCATCAGTGGATCCCGTGCTAGTGGGTCCTACAATGAGCAGTTCTTC
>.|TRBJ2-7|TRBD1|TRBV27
CASSPFGQVQAYEQYF
TGTGCCAGCAGTCCTTTCGGACAGGTGCAAGCCTACGAGCAGTACTTC
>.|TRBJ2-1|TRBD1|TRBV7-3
CASSRGTAPGDEQFF
TGTGCCAGCAGCCGAGGGACAGCACCTGGGGATGAGCAGTTCTTC
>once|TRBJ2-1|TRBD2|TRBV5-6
CASSSSGNYYNEQFF
TGTGCCAGCAGCTCTAGCGGGAATTACTACAATGAGCAGTTCTTC
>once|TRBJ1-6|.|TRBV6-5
CASSYSGMNPPLHF
TGTGCCAGCAGTTACAGCGGGATGAATCCACCCCTCCACTTT
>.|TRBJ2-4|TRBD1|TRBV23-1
CASRTWDRGAPKNIQYF
TGCGCCAGCAGAACTTGGGACAGGGGAGCACCCAAAAACATTCAGTACTTC
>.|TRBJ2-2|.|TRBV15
CATSRESTGELFF
TGTGCCACCAGCAGAGAGTCGACCGGGGAGCTGTTTTTT
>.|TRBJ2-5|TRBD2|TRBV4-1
CASSQDRGTSGETQYF
TGCGCCAGCAGCCAAGATCGGGGGACTAGCGGGGAGACCCAGTACTTC
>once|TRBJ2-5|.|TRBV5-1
CASSFGGVETQYF
TGCGCCAGCAGCTTCGGAGGTGTGGAGACCCAGTACTTC
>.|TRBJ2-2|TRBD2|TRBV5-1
CASSLALKGLAGGPNTGELFF
TGCGCCAGCAGCTTGGCCTTGAAGGGACTAGCGGGAGGGCCGAACACCGGGGAGCTGTTTTTT
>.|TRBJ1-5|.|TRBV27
CASSLSLDQPQHF
TGTGCCAGCAGTTTATCTTTAGATCAGCCCCAGCATTTT
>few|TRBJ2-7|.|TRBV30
CAWSVISRAREQYF
TGTGCCTGGAGTGTAATATCCAGGGCTAGGGAGCAGTACTTC
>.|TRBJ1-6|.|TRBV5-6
CASSPGYPTHSPLHF
TGTGCCAGCAGCCCAGGGTACCCGACACATTCACCCCTCCACTTT
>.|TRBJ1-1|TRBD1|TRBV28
CASSKQGALAFF
TGTGCCAGCAGCAAGCAGGGGGCGTTGGCTTTCTTT
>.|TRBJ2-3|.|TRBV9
CASARGGRADTQYF
TGTGCCAGCGCGAGGGGGGGGAGGGCAGATACGCAGTATTTT
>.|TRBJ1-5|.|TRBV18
CASSPSRGNQPQHF
TGTGCCAGCTCACCGAGCCGGGGCAATCAGCCCCAGCATTTT
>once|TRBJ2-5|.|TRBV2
CASAGTGTETQYF
TGTGCCAGCGCGGGGACGGGGACGGAGACCCAGTACTTC
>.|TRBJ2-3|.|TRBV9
CASSVATPGSSPRTDTQYF
TGTGCCAGCAGCGTAGCTACGCCGGGGAGCTCTCCTCGCACAGATACGCAGTATTTT
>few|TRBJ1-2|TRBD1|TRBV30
CAWSWAKGAKSGYTF
TGTGCCTGGAGCTGGGCGAAGGGGGCAAAGTCTGGCTACACCTTC
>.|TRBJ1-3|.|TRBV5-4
CASGRTLGGGNTIYF
TGTGCCAGCGGAAGAACGTTGGGGGGAGGAAACACCATATATTTT
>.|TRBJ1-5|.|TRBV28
CASSPAGGSNQPQHF
TGTGCCAGCAGTCCGGCTGGGGGGAGCAATCAGCCCCAGCATTTT
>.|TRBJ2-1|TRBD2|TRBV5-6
CASSLLLAGNNEQFF
TGTGCCAGCAGCTTGCTACTAGCGGGAAACAATGAGCAGTTCTTC